These T cell receptor beta chains were read from a single sample in a study of blood T cells in healthy people across ages. MiXCR was run by TCRdb on the 5' RACE reads, yielding one entry per CDR3 protein. The sample contains 1.4 million to 1.5 million distinct CDR3 sequences, around 42% of which appear only once. Sequenced input: blood. Receptor source: a woman aged 18-29 years in good health. Each CDR3 is given with its conserved first and last residue. The order of the fields is CDR3 protein, CDR3 DNA, clone size, V gene, J gene, D gene. The D gene is left open where the match is weak. Clone size appears in some rows only: once, few, many, or a class for an expanded clone.

CDR3aa: CASSQVQGARTEAFF
CDR3nt: TGCGCCAGCAGCCAAGTACAGGGGGCGCGAACTGAAGCTTTCTTT
abundance: -
v_gene: TRBV4-1
j_gene: TRBJ1-1
d_gene: TRBD1

CDR3aa: CASSLEGHIQYF
CDR3nt: TGCGCCAGCAGCTTGGAAGGACACATTCAGTACTTC
abundance: few
v_gene: TRBV5-1
j_gene: TRBJ2-4
d_gene: -

CDR3aa: CASSLDTAMNTEAFF
CDR3nt: TGCGCCAGCAGCTTGGATACAGCAATGAACACTGAAGCTTTCTTT
abundance: -
v_gene: TRBV5-1
j_gene: TRBJ1-1
d_gene: -

CDR3aa: CASSSGLAPKGIDTQYF
CDR3nt: TGTGCCAGCAGTTCCGGACTAGCGCCAAAGGGGATAGATACGCAGTATTTT
abundance: -
v_gene: TRBV28
j_gene: TRBJ2-3
d_gene: TRBD2

CDR3aa: CASSPAGNTNTDTQYF
CDR3nt: TGTGCCAGCAGCCCGGCGGGGAATACTAACACAGATACGCAGTATTTT
abundance: -
v_gene: TRBV7-2
j_gene: TRBJ2-3
d_gene: -

CDR3aa: CASRGRTDFYEQYF
CDR3nt: TGTGCCAGCAGGGGACGGACAGATTTCTACGAGCAGTACTTC
abundance: -
v_gene: TRBV7-8
j_gene: TRBJ2-7
d_gene: -

CDR3aa: CASTVGRNYGYTF
CDR3nt: TGTGCCAGCACAGTTGGGAGGAACTATGGCTACACCTTC
abundance: few
v_gene: TRBV12-3/TRBV12-4
j_gene: TRBJ1-2
d_gene: -

CDR3aa: CASSDARRNEQYF
CDR3nt: TGTGCCAGCAGTGACGCCCGACGGAACGAGCAGTACTTC
abundance: few
v_gene: TRBV6-5
j_gene: TRBJ2-7
d_gene: -

CDR3aa: CSTKDTYLAKNIQYF
CDR3nt: TGCAGTACAAAGGACACCTACCTAGCCAAAAACATTCAGTACTTC
abundance: -
v_gene: TRBV20-1
j_gene: TRBJ2-4
d_gene: -

CDR3aa: CATSEAEYGYTF
CDR3nt: TGTGCCACCAGTGAGGCGGAGTATGGCTACACCTTC
abundance: few
v_gene: TRBV24-1
j_gene: TRBJ1-2
d_gene: -

CDR3aa: CSANQDSLNTEAFF
CDR3nt: TGCAGTGCCAACCAAGACAGCTTGAACACTGAAGCTTTCTTT
abundance: -
v_gene: TRBV20-1
j_gene: TRBJ1-1
d_gene: -

CDR3aa: CAISEEGRETQYF
CDR3nt: TGTGCCATCAGTGAGGAGGGGAGAGAGACCCAGTACTTC
abundance: few
v_gene: TRBV10-3
j_gene: TRBJ2-5
d_gene: -

CDR3aa: CTLAATDTQYF
CDR3nt: TGCACGCTAGCGGCCACAGATACGCAGTATTTT
abundance: -
v_gene: TRBV20-1
j_gene: TRBJ2-3
d_gene: TRBD2

CDR3aa: CSARIQGMSQPQHF
CDR3nt: TGCAGTGCTAGGATCCAGGGGATGAGTCAGCCCCAGCATTTT
abundance: once
v_gene: TRBV20-1
j_gene: TRBJ1-5
d_gene: -

CDR3aa: CASSLTGVGEKLFF
CDR3nt: TGTGCCAGCAGTTTGACGGGGGTTGGAGAAAAACTGTTTTTT
abundance: -
v_gene: TRBV27
j_gene: TRBJ1-4
d_gene: -

CDR3aa: CASSLGLSDSYEQYF
CDR3nt: TGTGCCAGCAGCTTAGGGCTTAGCGACTCCTACGAGCAGTACTTC
abundance: few
v_gene: TRBV7-2
j_gene: TRBJ2-7
d_gene: -

CDR3aa: CASSNAGGIREQFF
CDR3nt: TGTGCCAGCAGCAACGCGGGGGGGATAAGGGAGCAGTTCTTC
abundance: -
v_gene: TRBV7-2
j_gene: TRBJ2-1
d_gene: TRBD2

CDR3aa: CAISEPGLGETQYF
CDR3nt: TGTGCCATCAGTGAACCGGGACTCGGAGAGACCCAGTACTTC
abundance: few
v_gene: TRBV10-3
j_gene: TRBJ2-5
d_gene: -

CDR3aa: CASRDAGTGIYEQYF
CDR3nt: TGTGCCAGCAGGGACGCCGGGACAGGGATATACGAGCAGTACTTC
abundance: once
v_gene: TRBV6-1
j_gene: TRBJ2-7
d_gene: TRBD1

CDR3aa: CASSLVGSGGKGEQFF
CDR3nt: TGCGCCAGCAGCTTGGTTGGTAGCGGGGGTAAGGGTGAGCAGTTCTTC
abundance: few
v_gene: TRBV5-1
j_gene: TRBJ2-1
d_gene: TRBD2

CDR3aa: CASSYSGLSSYNEQFF
CDR3nt: TGTGCCAGCAGTTACTCGGGTCTCAGCTCCTACAATGAGCAGTTCTTC
abundance: few
v_gene: TRBV6-5
j_gene: TRBJ2-1
d_gene: -

CDR3aa: CASSLMSGPTHNEQFF
CDR3nt: TGTGCCAGCAGCTTGATGAGCGGGCCTACGCACAATGAGCAGTTCTTC
abundance: -
v_gene: TRBV5-4
j_gene: TRBJ2-1
d_gene: -

CDR3aa: CASSYGEGRTDTQYF
CDR3nt: TGTGCCAGCAGTTACGGTGAAGGCCGCACAGATACGCAGTATTTT
abundance: -
v_gene: TRBV6-5
j_gene: TRBJ2-3
d_gene: -

CDR3aa: CASSLGTLAPTDTQYF
CDR3nt: TGCGCCAGCAGCTTAGGGACACTAGCGCCCACAGATACGCAGTATTTT
abundance: -
v_gene: TRBV5-1
j_gene: TRBJ2-3
d_gene: -

CDR3aa: CASSYGAGPSYNEQFF
CDR3nt: TGTGCCAGCAGCTATGGAGCGGGCCCATCCTACAATGAGCAGTTCTTC
abundance: few
v_gene: TRBV6-5
j_gene: TRBJ2-1
d_gene: -

CDR3aa: CASIPRGGTQKTQYF
CDR3nt: TGTGCCAGCATCCCCCGAGGGGGAACACAGAAGACCCAGTACTTC
abundance: -
v_gene: TRBV21-1
j_gene: TRBJ2-5
d_gene: -

CDR3aa: CASSRGNYNEQFF
CDR3nt: TGTGCCAGCAGCAGGGGAAACTACAATGAGCAGTTCTTC
abundance: few
v_gene: TRBV2
j_gene: TRBJ2-1
d_gene: -

CDR3aa: CASSQVPAEQFF
CDR3nt: TGTGCCAGCAGCCAAGTCCCGGCTGAGCAGTTCTTC
abundance: few
v_gene: TRBV3-1
j_gene: TRBJ2-1
d_gene: -

CDR3aa: CASSLARGGSTDTQYF
CDR3nt: TGTGCCAGCAGCTTAGCTCGGGGGGGCAGCACAGATACGCAGTATTTT
abundance: -
v_gene: TRBV7-9
j_gene: TRBJ2-3
d_gene: TRBD2

CDR3aa: CATRGEGDNTEAFF
CDR3nt: TGTGCCACCAGGGGGGAAGGGGATAACACTGAAGCTTTCTTT
abundance: -
v_gene: TRBV24-1
j_gene: TRBJ1-1
d_gene: -

CDR3aa: CASSFGRTGGYNEQFF
CDR3nt: TGTGCCAGCAGCTTCGGACGGACCGGGGGATACAATGAGCAGTTCTTC
abundance: few
v_gene: TRBV7-8
j_gene: TRBJ2-1
d_gene: -

CDR3aa: CATSNLPHTDTQYF
CDR3nt: TGTGCCACCAGCAATCTTCCTCACACAGATACGCAGTATTTT
abundance: few
v_gene: TRBV15
j_gene: TRBJ2-3
d_gene: -

CDR3aa: CASSQEETGFKNIQYF
CDR3nt: TGCGCCAGCAGCCAAGAGGAGACAGGCTTCAAAAACATTCAGTACTTC
abundance: many
v_gene: TRBV4-1
j_gene: TRBJ2-4
d_gene: -

CDR3aa: CSAREASGDQPQHF
CDR3nt: TGCAGTGCTAGAGAGGCTAGCGGGGATCAGCCCCAGCATTTT
abundance: -
v_gene: TRBV20-1
j_gene: TRBJ1-5
d_gene: -

CDR3aa: CASSYRPQETQFF
CDR3nt: TGTGCCAGCAGTTACCGCCCTCAAGAGACCCAGTTCTTC
abundance: once
v_gene: TRBV6-6
j_gene: TRBJ2-1
d_gene: -

CDR3aa: CASSPTSPQDTQYF
CDR3nt: TGTGCCAGCAGCCCGACTAGCCCCCAGGATACGCAGTATTTT
abundance: -
v_gene: TRBV12-3/TRBV12-4
j_gene: TRBJ2-3
d_gene: TRBD2

CDR3aa: CASSVGVGSSYNEQFF
CDR3nt: TGTGCCAGCAGCGTAGGTGTGGGCAGCTCCTACAATGAGCAGTTCTTC
abundance: once
v_gene: TRBV9
j_gene: TRBJ2-1
d_gene: -

CDR3aa: CATSRVRTGSSYNEQFF
CDR3nt: TGTGCCACCAGCAGAGTAAGGACAGGGAGCTCCTACAATGAGCAGTTCTTC
abundance: -
v_gene: TRBV15
j_gene: TRBJ2-1
d_gene: TRBD1

CDR3aa: CASRPPPGRTRDTQYF
CDR3nt: TGTGCCAGCAGACCCCCACCGGGACGCACCCGCGATACGCAGTATTTT
abundance: -
v_gene: TRBV28
j_gene: TRBJ2-3
d_gene: -

CDR3aa: CASSVLAGGAYEQYF
CDR3nt: TGCGCCAGCAGCGTACTAGCGGGGGGTGCCTACGAGCAGTACTTC
abundance: -
v_gene: TRBV4-1
j_gene: TRBJ2-7
d_gene: TRBD2

CDR3aa: CASSVDLGGEKLFF
CDR3nt: TGTGCCAGCAGCGTAGACCTCGGGGGAGAAAAACTGTTTTTT
abundance: -
v_gene: TRBV9
j_gene: TRBJ1-4
d_gene: -

CDR3aa: CASTLHPSTDTQYF
CDR3nt: TGCGCCAGCACCTTACACCCGAGCACAGATACGCAGTATTTT
abundance: many
v_gene: TRBV5-1
j_gene: TRBJ2-3
d_gene: -

CDR3aa: CASSPGQGSSYEQYF
CDR3nt: TGTGCCAGCAGTCCCGGACAGGGGAGCTCCTACGAGCAGTACTTC
abundance: many
v_gene: TRBV7-6
j_gene: TRBJ2-7
d_gene: TRBD1

CDR3aa: CASSQDPRGTHGNTIYF
CDR3nt: TGCGCCAGCAGCCAAGATCCTCGGGGCACCCATGGAAACACCATATATTTT
abundance: -
v_gene: TRBV4-1
j_gene: TRBJ1-3
d_gene: -

CDR3aa: CASSANRDLYGYTF
CDR3nt: TGTGCCAGCAGTGCCAACAGAGACCTCTATGGCTACACCTTC
abundance: -
v_gene: TRBV12-3/TRBV12-4
j_gene: TRBJ1-2
d_gene: -

CDR3aa: CASSPQTGGGTYEQYF
CDR3nt: TGTGCCAGCAGCCCCCAGACAGGGGGAGGTACCTACGAGCAGTACTTC
abundance: -
v_gene: TRBV9
j_gene: TRBJ2-7
d_gene: TRBD1

CDR3aa: CASSLSQDITEAFF
CDR3nt: TGTGCCAGCAGCTTAAGTCAGGATATAACTGAAGCTTTCTTT
abundance: -
v_gene: TRBV7-3
j_gene: TRBJ1-1
d_gene: -

CDR3aa: CASSSLTAAGANVLTF
CDR3nt: TGTGCCAGTAGTTCCCTCACCGCGGCTGGGGCCAACGTCCTGACTTTC
abundance: -
v_gene: TRBV19
j_gene: TRBJ2-6
d_gene: -

CDR3aa: CASSVRPNQETEYF
CDR3nt: TGTGCCAGCAGCGTAAGGCCGAACCAAGAGACCGAGTACTTC
abundance: -
v_gene: TRBV9
j_gene: TRBJ2-7
d_gene: -

CDR3aa: CASSATSGRGGNEQFF
CDR3nt: TGTGCCAGCAGTGCCACTAGCGGGAGGGGCGGAAATGAGCAGTTCTTC
abundance: -
v_gene: TRBV6-2/TRBV6-3
j_gene: TRBJ2-1
d_gene: TRBD2

CDR3aa: CSVERGLSYNEQFF
CDR3nt: TGCAGCGTTGAAAGGGGCCTGTCCTACAATGAGCAGTTCTTC
abundance: many
v_gene: TRBV29-1
j_gene: TRBJ2-1
d_gene: -

CDR3aa: CASKAGIREQYF
CDR3nt: TGTGCCAGCAAGGCGGGGATCCGCGAGCAGTACTTC
abundance: -
v_gene: TRBV6-6
j_gene: TRBJ2-7
d_gene: -

CDR3aa: CASSLIGPGANVLTF
CDR3nt: TGTGCCAGCAGTTTAATAGGGCCTGGGGCCAACGTCCTGACTTTC
abundance: few
v_gene: TRBV12-3/TRBV12-4
j_gene: TRBJ2-6
d_gene: -

CDR3aa: CAISEFGTGENMNTEAFF
CDR3nt: TGTGCCATCAGTGAGTTCGGGACAGGGGAGAACATGAACACTGAAGCTTTCTTT
abundance: -
v_gene: TRBV10-3
j_gene: TRBJ1-1
d_gene: TRBD1

CDR3aa: CASRRKDRGRGYTF
CDR3nt: TGTGCCAGCAGAAGAAAGGACAGGGGTCGTGGCTACACCTTC
abundance: -
v_gene: TRBV21-1
j_gene: TRBJ1-2
d_gene: -